This is a list of T cell receptor beta chains from one sample in a study of OX40 agonist ivuxolimab in advanced cancers. Clones were read by immunoSEQ multiplex PCR, and TCRdb kept only the in-frame ones, dropping some. The sample lists fewer than 50,000 clones, 89% occurring once. The sample consisted of CD4+ or CD8+ T cells sorted from blood, taken in a trial of the OX40 agonist ivuxolimab. These TCRs come from an adult with an advanced solid tumor such as melanoma, head and neck, liver or kidney cancer. Both conserved end residues are part of each CDR3. The D gene is left open where the match is weak. Clone size, where shown, is once, few, many, or a class for clones that have expanded.

v_call	j_call	clone_size	d_call	cdr3_aa	cdr3_nt
TRBV6-5	TRBJ1-2	.	.	CASTLTRGNYGYTF	TGTGCCAGCACCCTGACGCGCGGCAACTATGGCTACACCTTC
TRBV25-1	TRBJ1-1	.	TRBD1	CASSGDRVGTGTEAFF	TGTGCCAGCAGTGGTGACAGGGTTGGGACGGGTACTGAAGCTTTCTTT
TRBV7-9	TRBJ2-7	once	TRBD1	CASSPTGPIEEQYF	TGTGCCAGCAGCCCGACAGGGCCCATCGAGGAGCAGTACTTC
TRBV15	TRBJ1-5	.	.	CATSKVREGNQPQHF	TGTGCCACCAGCAAGGTGAGGGAGGGCAATCAGCCCCAGCATTTT
TRBV9	TRBJ1-2	.	.	CASSHSGVNYGYTF	TGTGCCAGCAGCCATTCGGGAGTTAACTATGGCTACACCTTC
TRBV6-5	TRBJ1-2	.	.	CASSYGSGEDTF	TGTGCCAGCAGTTACGGGTCAGGGGAAGACACCTTC
TRBV5-1	TRBJ2-7	.	.	CASRGDSISYEQYF	TGCGCCAGCAGGGGGGATAGCATATCCTACGAGCAGTACTTC
TRBV30	TRBJ2-2	.	.	CAWTSDVTGELFF	TGTGCCTGGACTAGCGATGTCACCGGGGAGCTGTTTTTT
TRBV7-2	TRBJ2-7	.	TRBD1	CASSLAGTVSYEQYF	TGTGCCAGCAGCCTCGCCGGGACAGTCTCCTACGAGCAGTACTTC
TRBV9	TRBJ2-3	.	TRBD2	CASSATSREEDTQYF	TGTGCCAGCAGCGCGACTAGCCGTGAGGAGGATACGCAGTATTTT